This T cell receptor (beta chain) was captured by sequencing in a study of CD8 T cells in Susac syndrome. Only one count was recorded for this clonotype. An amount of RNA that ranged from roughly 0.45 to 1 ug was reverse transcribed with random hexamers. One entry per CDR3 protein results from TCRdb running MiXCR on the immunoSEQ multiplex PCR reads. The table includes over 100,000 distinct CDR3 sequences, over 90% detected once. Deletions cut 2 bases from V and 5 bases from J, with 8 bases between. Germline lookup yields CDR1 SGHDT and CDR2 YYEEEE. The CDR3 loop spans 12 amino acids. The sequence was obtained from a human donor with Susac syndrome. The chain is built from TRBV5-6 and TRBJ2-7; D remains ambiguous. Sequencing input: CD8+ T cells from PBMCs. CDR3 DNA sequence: TGTGCCAGCAGCTTCTCTTCGAACGAGCAGTACTTC. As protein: CASSFSSNEQYF.